Listed here are 8 T cell receptor beta chains from one sample, sequenced in a study of CD8 T cells in ankylosing spondylitis. MiXCR, applied by TCRdb to the 5' RACE reads, yields one record per CDR3 protein. The sample lists fewer than 130,000 distinct CDR3 sequences, nearly 25% occurring once. Sequenced input: synovial fluid, either unsorted or a sorted T cell fraction (not recorded which). Every receptor here comes from a male donor with ankylosing spondylitis.

This clonotype has a handful of counts. The V and J genes are TRBV12-3 or TRBV12-4 and TRBJ1-4, with a possible D match to TRBD1 (5 bases). CDR3 length: 15 residues. Trimming left V 6 bases short and J 5 bases short, with 16 bases between. The CDR3 bases are TGTGCCAGCAGCCTCAAAGGGGACCCAAATGAAAAACTGTTTTTT. This codes for CASSLKGDPNEKLFF.

The count of this clonotype is one. V gene TRBV5-1 combines with J gene TRBJ1-1; D gene unclear. Looked up from germline, CDR1 is SGHRS and CDR2 is YFSETQ. There are 15 residues in the CDR3. V lost 0 bases, J lost 2 bases, and 11 bases lay in between. CDR3 loop: CASSLVPGRNTEAFF. The DNA for the CDR3 is TGCGCCAGCAGCTTGGTGCCGGGCCGTAACACTGAAGCTTTCTTT.

The table lists this clonotype with many counts. The genes are TRBV12-3 or TRBV12-4 and TRBJ2-1, with 9 bases identical to TRBD1. The ends lost 7 bases at V and 9 bases at J; junction bases unmatched: 13. This CDR3 comprises 15 residues. The CDR3 bases are TGTGCCAGCATTCCGGGACAGGGTGTTTACGGTGAGCAGTTCTTC. Translating gives CASIPGQGVYGEQFF.

Only a few counts were recorded for this clonotype. V is TRBV11-2 and J is TRBJ2-2, with D perhaps TRBD1 (5 bases). The CDR3 runs to 16 residues. Per the germline V gene, CDR1 is SGHAT and CDR2 is FQNNGV. V was clipped by 4 bases and J by 1 base, with 13 bases between them. CDR3 amino acids: CASSSTAQGNTGELFF. The CDR3 DNA follows: TGTGCCAGCAGCTCCACGGCCCAGGGGAACACCGGGGAGCTGTTTTTT.

This chain links TRBV20-1 with TRBJ2-1; 9 nucleotides match TRBD2. The CDR3 is 15 residues long. Germline V lookup: CDR1 DFQATT, CDR2 SNEGSKA (reference sequence). J lost 5 bases, V lost 0 bases, and 5 bases had no gene match. CDR3 residues: CSARDGSGSDNEQFF. The CDR3 DNA reads as TGCAGTGCTAGAGATGGTAGCGGGAGCGACAATGAGCAGTTCTTC.

The chain joins TRBV27 to TRBJ2-5; tentatively, D is TRBD2 (5 bases). Trimming shortened V by 5 bases and J by 5 bases, and 15 bases separated the two germline ends. CDR3 size: 14 residues. CDR1 is MNHEY, CDR2 SMNVEV, per germline (reference sequence). This chain's CDR3 is CASSPRTGRETQYF. CDR3 nucleotide sequence: TGTGCCAGCAGTCCGCGGACTGGTCGGGAGACCCAGTACTTC.

The sample holds a few counts of this clonotype. The rearrangement joins TRBV30 to TRBJ2-2; possible D gene TRBD2, 6 bases. Germline CDR1 is GTSNPN and CDR2 is SVGIG (reference sequence). The germline V and J ends were trimmed by 0 bases and 7 bases, with 9 bases remaining between them. The CDR3 is made up of 13 amino acids. This CDR3 is CAWSVRGDGELFF. The DNA for the CDR3 is TGTGCCTGGAGTGTACGCGGGGACGGGGAGCTGTTTTTT.

This clonotype has more than one count but fewer than ten. One end of the junction fails to match germline, which may point to a read error. V usage is TRBV12-3 or TRBV12-4 and J usage is TRBJ2-2; 8 bases agree with TRBD2. There are 17 residues in the CDR3. The CDR3 loop is CASSLDYSRLATGKLFF. The CDR3 nucleotides are TGTGCCAGCAGTTTGGATTATTCAAGACTAGCGACCGGGAAGCTGTTTTTT.